These 23 T cell receptor beta chains originate from one sample sequenced in a study of regulatory T cells in long-lasting Graves disease. According to the study, TCR beta libraries were built with iRepertoire HTBI primers and CDR3-region Arm-PCR. TCRdb ran MiXCR on the multiplex PCR reads and lists one entry per CDR3 protein. The table lists just over 600,000 distinct CDR3 sequences, roughly 16% of them singletons. The sample's time point: newly diagnosed GD, antithyroid drugs for less than 3 months. After RNA was extracted from PBMCs, the TCR library was made from it. The same specimen was also included in a second study, on T cells in Graves' hyperthyroidism and ophthalmopathy.

Sequenced material: peripheral blood mononuclear cells (PBMCs), taken at new diagnosis, from a patient treated with antithyroid drugs. Receptors were obtained from a young woman with Graves disease.

This clonotype appeared many times. The genes are TRBV6-2 or TRBV6-3 and TRBJ1-2; 7 bases align to TRBD1. The length of the CDR3 is 16 residues. CDR1 is MNHEY and CDR2 is SVGEGT in the germline V gene. V lost 9 bases and J lost 0; bases outside the gene matches: 13. The DNA of the CDR3 is TGTGCCAGATCCCCGGGACAGCGAAACTCTAACTATGGCTACACCTTC. Translation: CARSPGQRNSNYGYTF.

This clonotype occurred many times. The rearrangement uses TRBV20-1 and TRBJ2-7; 9 nucleotides line up with TRBD2. Germline assignment: CDR1 DFQATT and CDR2 SNEGSKA (reference sequence). J lost 1 base, V lost 4 bases, and 5 bases had no gene match. The CDR3 sequence is 14 residues long. In DNA, the CDR3 is TGCAGTGCTACCCCCACTAGCGGGTCCTACGAGCAGTACTTC. The encoded protein is CSATPTSGSYEQYF.

This clonotype has a count of ten or more. The CDR3 bases are TGTGCCATCAGTGAGACGATAGGGTTGGCTGAAGCTTTCTTT. Its protein product is CAISETIGLAEAFF. The chain joins TRBV10-3 to TRBJ1-1; D remains unclear. CDR1 is ENHRY and CDR2 is SYGVKD in the germline V gene. V lost 2 bases, J lost 6 bases, and 13 bases lay in between. This CDR3 has 14 amino acids.

In its sample, this clonotype was seen many times. This chain connects TRBV6-5 to TRBJ2-5, with 7 bases lining up with TRBD1. J lost 5 bases, V lost 0 bases, and 6 bases had no gene match. Germline values: CDR1 MNHEY, CDR2 SVGAGI. The CDR3 length is 15 residues. CDR3: CASSYSRQGMETQYF. For the CDR3, the DNA is TGTGCCAGCAGTTACTCCCGACAGGGTATGGAGACCCAGTACTTC.

The sample holds a few counts of this clonotype. The V call is TRBV7-9, the J call TRBJ2-5, with D possibly being TRBD2 (6 bases). The CDR3 sequence is 16 residues long. V shed 1 base and J shed 9 bases, with 21 bases lying between them. Germline V gene sequence: CDR1 SEHNR, CDR2 FQNEAQ (reference sequence). Written as DNA, the CDR3 is TGTGCCAGCAGCTTAGTCGGTCCAGTCGGGGGTGGGGCCCAGTACTTC. This translates into CASSLVGPVGGGAQYF.

There are many counts of this clonotype. V and J are TRBV29-1 and TRBJ2-1; D is unclear. This CDR3 comprises 12 residues. Germline CDR1 and CDR2: SQVTM and ANQGSEA. Trimming left V 5 bases short and J 0 bases short, with 5 bases between. CDR3 DNA: TGCAGCGTTAGGAGCTCCTACAATGAGCAGTTCTTC. Residues: CSVRSSYNEQFF.

The chain couples TRBV5-1 to TRBJ2-7; 10 bases are a match to TRBD1. V lost 6 bases and J lost 1; bases outside the gene matches: 10. The V gene's germline CDR1 is SGHRS and CDR2 YFSETQ. This CDR3 is 16 amino acids long. The CDR3 sequence: CASKTAGTGVSYEQYF. In nucleotides, the CDR3 is TGCGCCAGCAAAACGGCCGGGACAGGGGTATCCTACGAGCAGTACTTC. The variable domain in full, with the rest retrieved from reference TRBV5-1 and TRBJ2-7, is KAGVTQTPRYLIKTRGQQVTLSCSPISGHRSVSWYQQTPGQGLQFLFEYFSETQRNKGNFPGRFSGRQFSNSRSEMNVSTLELGDSALYLCASKTAGTGVSYEQYFGPGTRLTVT.

This clonotype was picked up many times. The CDR3 DNA sequence: TGTGCCAGCAGCTTAGTGGCTGGATTAGAGAACACTGAAGCTTTCTTT. Translation gives CASSLVAGLENTEAFF. The rearrangement links TRBV7-2 to TRBJ1-1; no definite D call. This CDR3 has 16 residues. The ends were cut back, 1 base at V and 1 base at J, with 13 bases in the middle. The germline CDR1 and CDR2 sequences are SGHTA and FQGNSA.

This clonotype was recorded at least ten times. The rearrangement uses TRBV6-1 and TRBJ2-7; D is possibly TRBD1 (5 bases). Trimming left V 1 base short and J 2 bases short, with 9 bases between. Germline V gene sequence: CDR1 MNHNS, CDR2 SASEGT. The CDR3 has 14 amino acids. The CDR3 is CASSEGHRPYEQYF. The CDR3 DNA follows: TGTGCCAGCAGTGAAGGACACAGGCCCTACGAGCAGTACTTC.

The sample holds a few counts of this clonotype. This chain joins TRBV28 and TRBJ2-7, with unresolved D. V was cut by 7 bases and J by 6 bases, with 19 bases left in between. The CDR3 is 14 residues long. CDR1 is MDHEN and CDR2 is SYDVKM in the germline V gene. The CDR3 region is CASIGGGSRVEQYF. The CDR3, as DNA: TGTGCCAGCATTGGTGGCGGTAGTCGGGTCGAGCAGTACTTC.

The rearrangement joins TRBV6-2 or TRBV6-3 to TRBJ2-6; 9 positions match TRBD1. The trim removed 1 base at V and 1 base at J, leaving 8 bases unmatched. The germline gives CDR1 MNHEY, CDR2 SVGEGT. The CDR3 contains 19 residues. CDR3 sequence reads: CASSYWGTGKESGANVLTF. The CDR3 nucleotides read TGTGCCAGCAGTTACTGGGGGACAGGGAAGGAGTCTGGGGCCAACGTCCTGACTTTC.

At least ten counts were recorded for this clonotype. The V and J genes are TRBV7-2 and TRBJ2-1; TRBD2 agrees at 7 bases. Trimming at V came to 5 bases and at J to 7 bases, leaving 11 bases not matched to a gene. Per the germline V gene, CDR1 is SGHTA and CDR2 is FQGNSA. This CDR3 comprises 15 residues. CDR3 loop: CASSPRGGRWNEQFF. CDR3 nucleotide sequence: TGTGCCAGCAGCCCCCGTGGCGGGAGATGGAATGAGCAGTTCTTC.

The sample holds one count of this clonotype. A far larger clone is just one base off, so this is likely a read error. J is TRBJ2-3 and V is TRBV2; D ambiguous. TRBJ2-5 explains the end of the DNA better; the J call may be wrong. Germline CDR1 and CDR2: SNHLY and FYNNEI. This CDR3 comprises 15 residues. Here the CDR3 reads CASSLKFSEQGTQYF. The CDR3, as DNA: TGTGCCAGCAGCTTAAAATTCTCCGAGCAAGGGACCCAGTACTTC.

Comment on this clonotype: A far larger clone is one base from this, pointing to a likely read error. The rearrangement uses TRBV6-2 or TRBV6-3 and TRBJ2-3; 7 nucleotides line up with TRBD1. The V gene's germline CDR1 is MNHEY and CDR2 SVGEGT. This CDR3 is built from 12 residues. The CDR3 protein is CASSSPDRRQSF. In DNA form, the CDR3 reads TGTGCCAGCAGCTCCCCGGACAGGAGGCAGTCCTTC.

V is TRBV3-1 and J is TRBJ2-7, with D unclear. V was clipped by 3 bases and J by 1 base, with 10 bases between them. The CDR3 spans 14 residues. Germline V gene sequence: CDR1 LGHDT, CDR2 YNNKEL (reference sequence). The CDR3 sequence is CASSHMRRSYEQYF. The CDR3 bases are TGTGCCAGCAGCCACATGAGACGGTCCTACGAGCAGTACTTC.

The CDR3 DNA reads TGTGCCTGGAGGCGGGGGTTTGAGCAGTACTTC. Translating it yields CAWRRGFEQYF. The rearrangement uses TRBV30 and TRBJ2-7, with 7 nucleotides matching TRBD2. Germline V gene data show CDR1 as GTSNPN and CDR2 as SVGIG (reference sequence). V lost 3 bases to trimming and J lost 7 bases; unmatched junction nucleotides: 3. The length of the CDR3 is 11 residues.

This clonotype was seen at least ten times. This rearrangement joins TRBV6-5 to TRBJ1-1, with a tentative D call TRBD1 (6 bases). The germline CDR1 and CDR2 sequences are MNHEY and SVGAGI. V was pared by 0 bases and J by 0 bases, with 8 bases between. This CDR3 region has 15 residues. This CDR3 is CASSYSGQMNTEAFF. The CDR3, as DNA: TGTGCCAGCAGTTACTCAGGACAGATGAACACTGAAGCTTTCTTT.

This clonotype came up many times. The J gene is TRBJ1-5, the V gene TRBV20-1, with D unclear. CDR1 DFQATT and CDR2 SNEGSKA come from the germline V gene (reference sequence). The V end was cut by 5 bases, the J end by 4 bases, with 12 bases between. This CDR3 has 13 residues. This chain's CDR3 is CSAPKGWNQPQHF. In DNA form, the CDR3 reads TGCAGTGCTCCTAAGGGTTGGAATCAGCCCCAGCATTTT.

There are many counts of this clonotype. The genes are TRBV7-2 and TRBJ2-7; 9 nucleotides match TRBD2. Looked up from germline, CDR1 is SGHTA and CDR2 is FQGNSA. The junction had 14 bases not matched to a gene; V was cut back by 2 bases and J by 9 bases. This CDR3 has 16 residues. The DNA for the CDR3 is TGTGCCAGCAGCTTAATACGGAGTGGCGGGAGGGCCCCGCAGTACTTC. It encodes CASSLIRSGGRAPQYF. Full variable domain (missing parts from reference TRBV7-2 and TRBJ2-7): GAGVSQSPSNKVTEKGKDVELRCDPISGHTALYWYRQSLGQGLEFLIYFQGNSAPDKSGLPSDRFSAERTGGSVSTLTIQRTQQEDSAVYLCASSLIRSGGRAPQYFGPGTRLTVT.

V is TRBV28 and J is TRBJ1-6; D perhaps matches TRBD1 (6 bases). V lost 2 bases and J 3 bases, leaving 11 bases between the germline ends. Germline V CDR1 and CDR2: MDHEN, SYDVKM. The CDR3 is made up of 16 amino acids. CDR3 residues: CASSLVGGVYNSPLHF. CDR3 bases: TGTGCCAGCAGTTTAGTCGGGGGCGTCTATAATTCACCCCTCCACTTT.

Ten or more counts support this clonotype. The chain joins TRBV7-8 to TRBJ2-3, with 9 bases identical to TRBD2. The junction had 4 bases not matched to a gene; V was cut back by 3 bases and J by 0 bases. The CDR3 length is 16 residues. CDR1 and CDR2 (germline): SGHVS, FQNEAQ. This chain's CDR3 is CASSFLSGRSTDTQYF. CDR3 bases: TGTGCCAGCAGCTTCCTTAGCGGGAGAAGCACAGATACGCAGTATTTT.

The rearrangement joins TRBV19 to TRBJ2-7, with 10 nucleotides matching TRBD1. Germline V CDR1 and CDR2: LNHDA, SQIVND (reference sequence). The V gene end was trimmed by 4 bases and the J gene end by 6 bases; junction bases not matched to a gene: 9. The CDR3 is made up of 15 amino acids. The CDR3 is CASSTTDRGDGEQYF. For the CDR3, the DNA is TGTGCCAGTAGTACAACGGACAGGGGGGACGGCGAGCAGTACTTC.

This clonotype showed up many times. The chain has TRBV28 and TRBJ2-2; 9 bases fit TRBD1. This CDR3 spans 17 amino acids. V trimming: 5 bases; J trimming: 2 bases; junction bases outside the gene matches: 9. Germline V gene sequence: CDR1 MDHEN, CDR2 SYDVKM. The CDR3 DNA reads TGTGCCAGCAGTACGCCAGCGGGACAGGGAAACACCGGGGAGCTGTTTTTT. Encoded protein: CASSTPAGQGNTGELFF.